The rows below give T cell receptor beta chains drawn from one sample of a study of T cell changes during pregnancy in multiple sclerosis. Profiled with immunoSEQ multiplex PCR; TCRdb holds only in-frame clones, not every one. The repertoire holds more than 40,000 clones, with almost 95% as singletons. Here the sequenced sample was CD8+ T cells from peripheral blood mononuclear cells, taken in the first trimester of pregnancy. The receptors come from a female donor with multiple sclerosis, enrolled in a pregnancy study. The CDR3 runs from the conserved cysteine through the conserved F or W.

>14|TRBV5-4
CASSSGGLPNEQFF
>16|TRBV2
CASSEALGGRTNEQFF
>17|TRBV9
CASSGRRERERTGELFF
>14|TRBV6-5
CASSLQGLNTEAFF
>19|TRBV9
CASSVDRAGGHVGQETQYF
>18|TRBV4-3
CASSQDRASGGPYNEQFF
>14|TRBV27
CASSPGLAGFEQYF
>15|TRBV27
CASSLAGGSNQPQHF
>16|TRBV7-9
CASSLAVQGSYNEQFF
>15|TRBV7-9
CASSTPGTGFYEQYF
>16|TRBV7-9
CASSWKTERPTDTQYF
>13|TRBV5-1
CASSFKGDDEQFF
>13|TRBV6-1
CASSQTGNTEAFF
>15|TRBV27
CASSLLGGFTDTQYF
>17|TRBV5-1
CASTHPQTGGSTGELFF
>14|TRBV5-1
CASSRIGVNTEAFF
>15|TRBV6-4
CASSLGQGIYNEQFF
>13|TRBV7-3
CASSLTSGGELFF
>13|TRBV28
CASSSPGFSVSSF
>14|TRBV28
CASSPLRQPYEQYF
>15|TRBV9
CASSVGQGGGSPLHF
>18|TRBV28
CASEKGLAGVLLTGELFF
>14|TRBV28
CASSFYRGAFEQYF
>15|TRBV9
CASSGPLGTYYGYTF
>14|TRBV29-1
CSVDGFEGNTEAFF
>12|TRBV5-4
CASSRTSGEQFF
>16|TRBV14
CASSPRQGVPYNEQFF
>14|TRBV29-1
CSVQPQGPSTEAFF
>15|TRBV6-5
CASSYGQGAGNTIYF
>15|TRBV2
CASSLDRGSSYEQYF
>19|TRBV27
CASSFAQGRSLGSYNEQFF
>13|TRBV27
CASSTGGTYEQYF
>14|TRBV12-5
CASGASGTGGEAFF
>15|TRBV28
CASRGTGLMNTEAFF
>14|TRBV6-1
CASSVAEGYQPQHF
>13|TRBV5-6
CASSLGSGYEQYF
>14|TRBV28
CASTRRDPNQPQHF
>15|TRBV5-5
CASSPPPTGAYEQYF
>15|TRBV27
CASRGGEYLYGELFF
>14|TRBV4-1
CASSQDRLTGEYTF
>13|TRBV7-9
CASSAASTDTQYF
>15|TRBV19
CASSIAAGGNTEAFF
>13|TRBV4-1
CASSQDPGNEQYF
>15|TRBV7-8
CASSTDRGLSYEQYF
>14|TRBV25-1
CASSEFTGATEAFF
>15|TRBV18
CASSPSGWGQETQYF
>12|TRBV4-1
CASSQDLAEQFF
>19|TRBV2
CAKGQGPSHLFSGANVLTF
>16|TRBV28
CASSAPPLEAPYEQYF
>17|TRBV19
CASSIPGPAKGDQPQHF
>17|TRBV27
CASSFSGRSSGANVLTF
>15|TRBV5-1
CASSLAGQTHTEAFF
>13|TRBV6-6
CASRDTGSYGYTF
>13|TRBV5-4
CASSVTGGPEQYF
>13|TRBV7-9
CASSTQGDTEAFF
>18|TRBV7-3
CASSLTGYSGSGQETQYF